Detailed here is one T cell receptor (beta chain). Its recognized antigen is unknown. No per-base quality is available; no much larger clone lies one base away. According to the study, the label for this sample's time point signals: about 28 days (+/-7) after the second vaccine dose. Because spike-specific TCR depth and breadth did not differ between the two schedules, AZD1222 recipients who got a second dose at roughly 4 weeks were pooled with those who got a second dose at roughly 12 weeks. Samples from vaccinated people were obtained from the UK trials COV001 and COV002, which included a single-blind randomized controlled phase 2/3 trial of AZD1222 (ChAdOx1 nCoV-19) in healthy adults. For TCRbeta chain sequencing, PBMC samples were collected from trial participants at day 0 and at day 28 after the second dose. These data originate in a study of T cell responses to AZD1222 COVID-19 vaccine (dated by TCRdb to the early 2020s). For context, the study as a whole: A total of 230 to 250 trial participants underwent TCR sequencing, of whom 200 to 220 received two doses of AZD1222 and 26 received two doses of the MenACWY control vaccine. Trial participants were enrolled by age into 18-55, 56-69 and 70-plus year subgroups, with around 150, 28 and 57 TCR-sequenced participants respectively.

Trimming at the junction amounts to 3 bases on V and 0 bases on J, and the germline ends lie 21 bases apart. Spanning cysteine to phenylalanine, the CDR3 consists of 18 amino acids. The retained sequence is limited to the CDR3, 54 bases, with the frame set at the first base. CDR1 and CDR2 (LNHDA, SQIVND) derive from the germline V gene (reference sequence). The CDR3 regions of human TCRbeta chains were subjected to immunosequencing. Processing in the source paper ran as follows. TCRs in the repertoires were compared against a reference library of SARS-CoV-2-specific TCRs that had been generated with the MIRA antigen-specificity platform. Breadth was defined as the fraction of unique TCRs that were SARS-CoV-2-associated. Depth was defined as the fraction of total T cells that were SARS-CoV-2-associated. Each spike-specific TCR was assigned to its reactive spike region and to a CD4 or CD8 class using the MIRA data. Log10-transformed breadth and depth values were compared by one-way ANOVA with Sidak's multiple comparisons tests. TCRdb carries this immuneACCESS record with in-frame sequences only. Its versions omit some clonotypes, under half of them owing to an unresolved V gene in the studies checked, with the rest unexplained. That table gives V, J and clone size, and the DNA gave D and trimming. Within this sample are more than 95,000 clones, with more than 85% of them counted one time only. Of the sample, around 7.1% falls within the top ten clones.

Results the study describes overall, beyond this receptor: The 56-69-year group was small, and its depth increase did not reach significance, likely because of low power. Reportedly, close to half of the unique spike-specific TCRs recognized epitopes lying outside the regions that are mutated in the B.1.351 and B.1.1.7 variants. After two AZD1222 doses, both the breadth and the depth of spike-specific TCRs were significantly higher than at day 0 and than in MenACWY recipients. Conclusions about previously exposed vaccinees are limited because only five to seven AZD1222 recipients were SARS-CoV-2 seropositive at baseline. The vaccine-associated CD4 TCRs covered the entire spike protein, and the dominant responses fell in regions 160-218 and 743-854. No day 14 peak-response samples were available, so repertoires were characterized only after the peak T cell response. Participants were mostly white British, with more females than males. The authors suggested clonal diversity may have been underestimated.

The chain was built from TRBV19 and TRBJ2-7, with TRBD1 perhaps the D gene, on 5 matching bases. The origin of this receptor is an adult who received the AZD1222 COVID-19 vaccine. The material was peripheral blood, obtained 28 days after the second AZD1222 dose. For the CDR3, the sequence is CASSMMGPRYTSSYEQYF. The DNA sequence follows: TGTGCCAGTAGTATGATGGGGCCCCGATACACCAGCTCCTACGAGCAGTACTTC. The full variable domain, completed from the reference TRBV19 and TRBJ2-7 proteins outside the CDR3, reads DGGITQSPKYLFRKEGQNVTLSCEQNLNHDAMYWYRQDPGQGLRLIYYSQIVNDFQKGDIAEGYSVSREKKESFPLTVTSAQKNPTAFYLCASSMMGPRYTSSYEQYFGPGTRLTVT.